This T cell receptor beta chain was documented in a study of blood T cells in healthy people across ages. Overall study findings and caveats: The study lacked donor CMV status, which possibly confounded expanded clonotype changes.

Sample-barcoded 5' priming and a J-beta primer mix drove a second PCR of about 6 to 12 cycles. Each single sample gave us at least 2.5 million CDR3-containing paired-end reads. TCRdb redid the calling of the 5' RACE reads with MiXCR, one entry per CDR3 protein. The table has some 1,800,000 distinct CDR3 sequences, approximately 39% seen once. Of note for this clonotype: The antigen is undetermined.

CDR3 length: 15 amino acids. CDR1 and CDR2 from the germline V gene are LGHDT and YNNKEL (reference sequence). Trimming took 2 bases from V and 4 from J; bases not matched to a gene: 4. V and J are TRBV3-1 and TRBJ1-2; 10 nucleotides line up with TRBD1. What was sequenced was blood. The clonotype originates from a human donor in good health. Here the CDR3 reads CASSQQGTGVYGYTF. Written as DNA, the CDR3 is TGTGCCAGCAGCCAACAGGGGACAGGGGTCTATGGCTACACCTTC.